Sequencing of this T cell receptor beta chain was carried out in a study of beta chain features in type 1 diabetes. What was sequenced were expressed TCRB transcripts, since all of the isolated RNA had been reverse transcribed. Each sample of naive, central memory or regulatory T cells had, on average, approximately 3.5 million reads. Method: immunoSEQ multiplex PCR; TCRdb's copy keeps in-frame clones and lacks some. The data contain just over 150,000 clones, 8.5% to 14% of them singletons. Germline V lookup: CDR1 MDHEN, CDR2 SYDVKM. The CDR3 contains 15 residues. The V and J ends lost 8 bases and 3 bases, in that order; junction bases with no gene match: 6. This clone has just a few counts. The antigen is undetermined. Study-wide results and limits: Compared with healthy donors, patients appeared to share more similar naive, central memory and regulatory TCRB repertoires. Type 1 diabetes patients showed a moderate but significant shortening of TCRB CDR3s in all four CD4+ subsets. Cells carrying high TCR expression could end up over-represented when cDNA is sequenced.

Source material: central memory CD4+ T cells from blood. The TCR originated in a man aged 18 to 29 in good health. V gene TRBV28 combines with J gene TRBJ2-1; 11 positions agree with TRBD2. The CDR3 reads CASPPLAGGYNEQFF. The CDR3 nucleotides are TGTGCCAGCCCCCCTCTAGCGGGAGGCTACAATGAGCAGTTCTTC.